The T cell receptor (beta chain) under discussion was sequenced for a study of CD8+ T cells in alopecia areata (dated 2018 in TCRdb). As for the study more broadly: High-throughput TCRbeta sequencing was used to examine T cell clonal expansion in alopecia areata in both the C3H/HeJ mouse model and human patients. The RNA source kit depended on sample type: the PAXgene miRNA kit for fixed scalp, the miRNeasy kit for PBMCs, and the RNeasy kit for mouse skin. On the human side, TCRbeta sequencing was run on scalp tissue and on sorted CD4+ and CD8+ peripheral blood T cells from healthy controls and from alopecia areata patients with either patchy or totalis/universalis disease. Amplification of TCRbeta CDR3 regions was done by immunoSEQ multiplex PCR using 35 Vbeta forward primers and 13 Jbeta reverse primers. Scalp clonality was compared among normal scalp (n=4), patchy alopecia areata scalp (n=8), and alopecia totalis/universalis scalp (n=8).

In regard to this clone: Its cognate antigen has yet to be identified. One base away there is no much larger clone; base qualities are not given.

Lesional scalp punch biopsies and peripheral blood were collected from alopecia areata patients. PBMCs were separated by density centrifugation and stained for CD3, CD4 and CD8, after which CD4+ and CD8+ T cells were sorted on a FACSAria. Alopecia areata patients who were not treated were recruited through a multicenter biomarker study. For five biomarker-study patients, blood CD8+ T cells were further sorted into NKG2D-low and NKG2D-high fractions. Libraries were built with the immunoSEQ multiplex PCR assay. For TCR sequencing, RNA was extracted from every sample and reverse transcribed into cDNA to serve as template. First-strand cDNA was synthesized with SuperScript III using a 2:1 mix of oligo-dT and random hexamers. Amplification bias was assessed with a synthetic immune receptor repertoire, and residual bias was removed computationally. Processing in the source paper ran as follows. Raw reads were preprocessed to remove errors, and CDR3 was defined according to IMGT conventions as the region from the conserved cysteine to phenylalanine. Clonality was calculated as 1 minus Shannon entropy normalized by log2 of the number of productive unique TCRs. Whether each scalp clone was CD4 or CD8 was inferred by checking scalp TCRbeta sequences against the CD4 and CD8 repertoires from sorted blood. Not all clones reach the TCRdb copy of this immuneACCESS table, which keeps in-frame sequences only. Checked studies attribute under half of the gap to unresolved V genes and leave the rest unexplained. The V and J calls and clone size come from that table; D and trimming were worked out from the DNA. For this sample there are tens of thousands of clones; around 80% appear just once. The ten largest account for about 19% of the sample.

Results and caveats for the whole study, not just this receptor: Resident alphabeta T cells in normal human skin are also sequenced, complicating scalp TCR repertoire analysis, unlike mouse skin dominated by gammadelta T cells. Compared with normal scalp, lesional scalp had higher clonality and more expanded CD8+ clones, particularly in alopecia totalis/universalis, a pattern that suggests antigenic drive. Compared with mice, TCR sequences shared between patients were less clear, possibly partly because of HLA diversity across the patient population.

Germline trimming amounts to 3 bases on V and 4 bases on J, with 4 as the count of junction bases outside the gene matches. From cysteine to phenylalanine, the CDR3 is 14 amino acids long. Of all the DNA, just the CDR3 is kept, 42 bases in frame from base 1. Reading the germline V gene gives CDR1 MNHEY and CDR2 SVGAGI. The chain is assembled from TRBV6-5 and TRBJ2-5; 8 nucleotides in the junction match TRBD2. The TCR was taken from a human donor with alopecia areata. Material for sequencing was NKG2D-low CD8+ T cells sorted from blood. The intended sense of this specimen's cell subset or site label: sorted CD8+ NKG2D-low blood T cells. The CDR3 reads CASSYYRGGETQYF. The bases read TGTGCCAGCAGTTATTATCGGGGGGGAGAGACCCAGTACTTC.